This entry lists 8 T cell receptor beta chains sequenced from one sample in a study of neurological immune-mediated disorders (dated by TCRdb to between 2018 and 2021). The library was made by 5' RACE. Instrument used: Illumina HiSeq 2500. In-frame beta chains were kept once TCRdb had trimmed the public reads at Q25 with fastp and called clones with MiXCR. Every distinct CDR3 protein forms one entry, paired with its most common genes and DNA. The table for this sample lists about 74,000 distinct CDR3 sequences; roughly 5.6% of them were counted only once. The top ten clonotypes cover around 7% of the sample. The sample taken for sequencing was PBMCs. The source of these receptors is a man younger than 35 with multiple sclerosis.

This clonotype was found many times. A read error may produce the germline difference seen at one junction end. The rearrangement uses TRBV6-1 and TRBJ1-5; the match to TRBD1 covers 7 bases. This CDR3 spans 15 amino acids. Germline V lookup: CDR1 MNHNS, CDR2 SASEGT. CDR3 residues: CASSEGVEGAKPQNF. The CDR3 DNA sequence: TGTGCCAGCAGTGAGGGGGTGGAGGGGGCCAAGCCCCAGAATTTT.

This clonotype was picked up many times. This chain joins TRBV12-3 or TRBV12-4 and TRBJ1-2, with 9 positions matching TRBD1. Trimming cost V 5 bases and J 7 bases; bases outside gene matches: 5. The CDR3 has 13 residues. DNA of the CDR3: TGTGCCAGCAGTCCGGACAGGGGTCGTGGCTACACCTTC. As protein: CASSPDRGRGYTF.

This clonotype was seen many times. The chain combines TRBV5-1 with TRBJ2-5; D ambiguous. The germline V gene encodes CDR1 SGHRS and CDR2 YFSETQ. Trimming left V 0 bases short and J 5 bases short, with 2 bases between. The CDR3 has 11 amino acids. CDR3: CASSLAETQYF. The CDR3 region has the DNA TGCGCCAGCAGCTTGGCCGAGACCCAGTACTTC.

This clonotype came up many times. The chain carries TRBV20-1 and TRBJ1-1, with 9 bases fitting TRBD1. V lost 5 bases, J lost 2 bases, and 9 bases stayed unmatched. Germline CDR1 DFQATT, CDR2 SNEGSKA (reference sequence). The CDR3 loop spans 15 amino acids. The CDR3 DNA follows: TGCAGTGCTTACCCGGGACAGGGACATAACACTGAAGCTTTCTTT. It encodes CSAYPGQGHNTEAFF.

In its sample, this clonotype was seen many times. The chain carries TRBV28 and TRBJ2-1; maybe TRBD2 (5 bases). Germline CDR1 MDHEN, CDR2 SYDVKM. The CDR3 totals 15 residues. The V gene lost 5 bases and the J gene lost 3 bases, with 14 bases spanning the gap. The CDR3: CASSNEKRIYNEQFF. The CDR3 DNA sequence: TGTGCCAGCAGTAACGAGAAGCGGATCTACAATGAGCAGTTCTTC.

This clonotype was observed many times. V gene TRBV20-1 combines with J gene TRBJ2-3, with TRBD2 as a possible D gene (5 bases). Germline lookup yields CDR1 DFQATT and CDR2 SNEGSKA (reference sequence). This CDR3 is 14 amino acids long. V lost 7 bases and J lost 7, with 21 bases in between. The CDR3 region has the DNA TGCAGTGTACTAACTAGGGATTTAGCAAATACGCAGTATTTT. This gives the protein CSVLTRDLANTQYF.

The sample holds many counts of this clonotype. The genes are TRBV20-1 and TRBJ2-7, with D uncertain. V lost 6 bases to trimming and J lost 6 bases, with 18 bases between them. The V gene's germline CDR1 is DFQATT and CDR2 SNEGSKA (reference sequence). CDR3 length equals 13 residues. The CDR3 spells CSAPSTRLTEQYF. As DNA, the CDR3 is TGCAGTGCCCCAAGCACCCGTCTGACCGAGCAGTACTTC.

This clonotype was observed many times. This chain links TRBV5-6 with TRBJ2-1; no firm D call. The ends were cut back, 4 bases at V and 8 bases at J, with 7 bases in the middle. The V gene's germline CDR1 is SGHDT and CDR2 YYEEEE. This CDR3 is 11 amino acids long. The CDR3 DNA reads as TGTGCCAGCAGCCCTTGGCATGAGCAGTTCTTC. Protein product: CASSPWHEQFF. The full variable domain, in which reference TRBV5-6 and TRBJ2-1 provide the parts outside the CDR3, is DAGVTQSPTHLIKTRGQQVTLRCSPKSGHDTVSWYQQALGQGPQFIFQYYEEEERQRGNFPDRFSGHQFPNYSSELNVNALLLGDSALYLCASSPWHEQFFGPGTRLTVL.